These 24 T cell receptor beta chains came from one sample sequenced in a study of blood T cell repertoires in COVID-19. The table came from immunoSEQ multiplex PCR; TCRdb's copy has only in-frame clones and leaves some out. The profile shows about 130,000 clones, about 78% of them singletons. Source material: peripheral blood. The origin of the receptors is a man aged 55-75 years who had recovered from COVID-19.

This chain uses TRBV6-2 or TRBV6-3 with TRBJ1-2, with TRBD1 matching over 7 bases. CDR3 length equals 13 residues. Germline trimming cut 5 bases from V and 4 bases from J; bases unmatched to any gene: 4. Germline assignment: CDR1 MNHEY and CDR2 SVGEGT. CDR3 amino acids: CASSRRDSYGYTF. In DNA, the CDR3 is TGTGCCAGCAGTCGCCGGGACAGCTATGGCTACACCTTC.

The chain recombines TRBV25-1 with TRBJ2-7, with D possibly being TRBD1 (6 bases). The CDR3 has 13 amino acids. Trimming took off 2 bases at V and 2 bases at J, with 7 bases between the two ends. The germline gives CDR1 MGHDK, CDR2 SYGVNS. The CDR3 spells CASSEQGPYEQYF. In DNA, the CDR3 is TGTGCCAGCAGTGAACAGGGGCCCTACGAGCAGTACTTC.

The DNA of the CDR3 is TGTGCCAGCAACCCCGGAGCTGGAAACACCATATATTTT. Amino acids: CASNPGAGNTIYF. This rearrangement joins TRBV11-2 to TRBJ1-3; D is ambiguous. The CDR3 covers 13 residues. Germline V lookup: CDR1 SGHAT, CDR2 FQNNGV. Trimming shortened V by 7 bases and J by 2 bases, and 9 bases separated the two germline ends.

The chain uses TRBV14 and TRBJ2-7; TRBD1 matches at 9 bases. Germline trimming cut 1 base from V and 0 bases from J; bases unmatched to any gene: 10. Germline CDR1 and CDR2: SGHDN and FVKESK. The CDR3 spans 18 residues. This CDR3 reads CASSQVPTGGGPSYEQYF. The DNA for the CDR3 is TGTGCCAGCAGCCAAGTCCCGACAGGGGGAGGCCCCTCCTACGAGCAGTACTTC. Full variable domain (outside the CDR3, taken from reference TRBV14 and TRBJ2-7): EAGVTQFPSHSVIEKGQTVTLRCDPISGHDNLYWYRRVMGKEIKFLLHFVKESKQDESGMPNNRFLAERTGGTYSTLKVQPAELEDSGVYFCASSQVPTGGGPSYEQYFGPGTRLTVT.

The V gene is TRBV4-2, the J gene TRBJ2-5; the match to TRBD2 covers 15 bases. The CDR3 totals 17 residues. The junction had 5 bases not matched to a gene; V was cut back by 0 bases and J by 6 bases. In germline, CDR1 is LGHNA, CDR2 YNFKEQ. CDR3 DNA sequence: TGTGCCAGCAGCCAAGACCCCGGGACTAGCGGGAGGCAGACCCAGTACTTC. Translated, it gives CASSQDPGTSGRQTQYF.

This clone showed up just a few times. The CDR3 DNA reads TGTGCCAGCAGCTTAGGAGGCGGGGGCGTAAATTATTTT. Translated, it gives CASSLGGGGVNYF. The chain carries TRBV7-9 and TRBJ2-3, with D possibly matching TRBD2 (7 bases). Trimming took off 1 base at V and 15 bases at J, with 17 bases between the two ends. CDR3 length equals 13 residues. The V gene's germline CDR1 is SEHNR and CDR2 FQNEAQ (reference sequence). The full variable domain, its missing parts supplied by reference TRBV7-9 and TRBJ2-3, is DTGVSQNPRHKITKRGQNVTFRCDPISEHNRLYWYRQTLGQGPEFLTYFQNEAQLEKSRLLSDRFSAERPKGSFSTLEIQRTEQGDSAMYLCASSLGGGGVNYFGPGTRLTVL.

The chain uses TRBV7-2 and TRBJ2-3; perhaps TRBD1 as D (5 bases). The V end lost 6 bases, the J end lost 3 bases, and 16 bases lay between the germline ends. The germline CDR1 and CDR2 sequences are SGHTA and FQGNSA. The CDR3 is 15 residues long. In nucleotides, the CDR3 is TGTGCCAGCAGAGAGCGAGCAGCAGGGACAGATACGCAGTATTTT. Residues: CASRERAAGTDTQYF. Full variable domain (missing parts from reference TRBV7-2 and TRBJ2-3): GAGVSQSPSNKVTEKGKDVELRCDPISGHTALYWYRQSLGQGLEFLIYFQGNSAPDKSGLPSDRFSAERTGGSVSTLTIQRTQQEDSAVYLCASRERAAGTDTQYFGPGTRLTVL.

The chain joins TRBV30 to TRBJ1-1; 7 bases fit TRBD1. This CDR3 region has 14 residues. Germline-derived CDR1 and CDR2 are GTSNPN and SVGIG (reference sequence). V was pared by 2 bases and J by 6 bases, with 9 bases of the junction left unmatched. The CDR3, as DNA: TGTGCCTGGAGTCCCGGGACAGCTAACCCTGAAGCTTTCTTT. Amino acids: CAWSPGTANPEAFF.

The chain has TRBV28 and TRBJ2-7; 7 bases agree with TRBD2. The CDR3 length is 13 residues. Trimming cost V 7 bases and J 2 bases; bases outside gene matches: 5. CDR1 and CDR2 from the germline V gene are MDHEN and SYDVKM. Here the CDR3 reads CASTGGPAYEQYF. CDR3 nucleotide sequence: TGTGCCAGCACGGGGGGACCCGCCTACGAGCAGTACTTC.

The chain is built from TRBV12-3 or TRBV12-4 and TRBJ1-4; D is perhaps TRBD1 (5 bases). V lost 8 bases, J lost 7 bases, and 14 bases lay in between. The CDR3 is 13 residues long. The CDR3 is CASQRGETEKLFF. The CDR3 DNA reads TGTGCCAGCCAACGGGGGGAGACTGAAAAACTGTTTTTT.

CDR3 coding DNA: TGTGCCAGCAGCTTAGTCGCTATCGAGAACACTGAAGCTTTCTTT. Protein: CASSLVAIENTEAFF. The chain recombines TRBV7-8 with TRBJ1-1; D is unclear. CDR1 and CDR2 (germline): SGHVS, FQNEAQ. CDR3 length: 15 residues. With 1 base removed from V and 1 base from J, the gap between germline ends came to 10 bases.

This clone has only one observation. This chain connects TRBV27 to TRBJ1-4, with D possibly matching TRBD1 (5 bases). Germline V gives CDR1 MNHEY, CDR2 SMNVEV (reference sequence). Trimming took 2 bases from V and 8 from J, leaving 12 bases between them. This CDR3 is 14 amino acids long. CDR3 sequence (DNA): TGTGCCAGCAGTTTAACCAGGGAGGTGGAAAAACTGTTTTTT. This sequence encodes CASSLTREVEKLFF.

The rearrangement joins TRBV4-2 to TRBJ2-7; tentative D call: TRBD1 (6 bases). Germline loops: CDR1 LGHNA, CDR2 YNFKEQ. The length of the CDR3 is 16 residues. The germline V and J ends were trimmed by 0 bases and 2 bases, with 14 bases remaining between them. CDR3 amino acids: CASSQDWAGVTYEQYF. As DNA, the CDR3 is TGTGCCAGCAGCCAAGATTGGGCAGGGGTTACCTACGAGCAGTACTTC.

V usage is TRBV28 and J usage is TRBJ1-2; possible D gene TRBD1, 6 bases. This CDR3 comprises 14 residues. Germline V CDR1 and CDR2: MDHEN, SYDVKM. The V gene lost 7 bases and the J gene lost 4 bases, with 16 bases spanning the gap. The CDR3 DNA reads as TGTGCCAGCACTCCGACGGGACAAACCTATGGCTACACCTTC. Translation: CASTPTGQTYGYTF.

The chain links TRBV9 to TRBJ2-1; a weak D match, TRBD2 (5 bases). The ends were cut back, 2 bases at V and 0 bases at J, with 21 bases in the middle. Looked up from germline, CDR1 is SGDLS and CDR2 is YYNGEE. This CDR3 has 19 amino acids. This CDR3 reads CASSVGQAAVLSSYNEQFF. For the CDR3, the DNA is TGTGCCAGCAGCGTTGGTCAAGCGGCCGTCCTAAGCTCCTACAATGAGCAGTTCTTC.

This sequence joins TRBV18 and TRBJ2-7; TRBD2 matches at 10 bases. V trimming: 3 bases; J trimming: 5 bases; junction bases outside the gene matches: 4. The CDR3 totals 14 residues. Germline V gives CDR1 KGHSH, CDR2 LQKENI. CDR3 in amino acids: CASSPLAGANEQYF. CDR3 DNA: TGTGCCAGCTCACCCCTAGCGGGAGCAAACGAGCAGTACTTC.

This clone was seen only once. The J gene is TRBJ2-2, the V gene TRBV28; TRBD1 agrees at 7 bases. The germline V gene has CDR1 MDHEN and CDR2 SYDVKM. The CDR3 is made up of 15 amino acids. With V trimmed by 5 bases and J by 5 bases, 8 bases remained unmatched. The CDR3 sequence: CASSPPRGQTGELFF. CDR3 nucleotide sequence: TGTGCCAGCAGTCCTCCGAGGGGGCAGACCGGGGAGCTGTTTTTT.

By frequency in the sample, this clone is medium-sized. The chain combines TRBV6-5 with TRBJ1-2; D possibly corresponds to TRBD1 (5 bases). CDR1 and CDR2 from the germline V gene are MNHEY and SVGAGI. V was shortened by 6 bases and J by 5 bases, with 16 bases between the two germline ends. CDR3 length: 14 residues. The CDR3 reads CASRETAREYGYTF. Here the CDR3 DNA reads TGTGCCAGCAGGGAGACAGCCCGTGAATATGGCTACACCTTC.

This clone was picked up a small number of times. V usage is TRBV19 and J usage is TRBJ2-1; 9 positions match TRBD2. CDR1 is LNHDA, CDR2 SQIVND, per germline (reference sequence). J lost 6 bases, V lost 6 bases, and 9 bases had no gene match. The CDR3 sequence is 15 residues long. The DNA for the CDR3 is TGTGCCAGTAGAATTGGGACTAGCAGGGGCAATGAGCAGTTCTTC. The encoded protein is CASRIGTSRGNEQFF. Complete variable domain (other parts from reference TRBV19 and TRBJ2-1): DGGITQSPKYLFRKEGQNVTLSCEQNLNHDAMYWYRQDPGQGLRLIYYSQIVNDFQKGDIAEGYSVSREKKESFPLTVTSAQKNPTAFYLCASRIGTSRGNEQFFGPGTRLTVL.

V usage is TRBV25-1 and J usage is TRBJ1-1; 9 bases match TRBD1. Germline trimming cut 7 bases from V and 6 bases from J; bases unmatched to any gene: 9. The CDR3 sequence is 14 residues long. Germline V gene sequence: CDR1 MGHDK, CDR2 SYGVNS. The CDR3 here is CASIEGTGKSEAFF. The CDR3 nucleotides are TGTGCCAGCATCGAAGGGACAGGGAAGTCTGAAGCTTTCTTT.

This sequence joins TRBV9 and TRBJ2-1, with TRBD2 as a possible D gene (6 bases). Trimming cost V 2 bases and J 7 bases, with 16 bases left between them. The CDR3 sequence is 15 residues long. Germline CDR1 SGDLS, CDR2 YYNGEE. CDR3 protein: CASSVTSGISNEQFF. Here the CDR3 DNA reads TGTGCCAGCAGCGTGACTAGTGGGATTTCGAATGAGCAGTTCTTC. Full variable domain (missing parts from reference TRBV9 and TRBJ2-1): DSGVTQTPKHLITATGQRVTLRCSPRSGDLSVYWYQQSLDQGLQFLIQYYNGEERAKGNILERFSAQQFPDLHSELNLSSLELGDSALYFCASSVTSGISNEQFFGPGTRLTVL.

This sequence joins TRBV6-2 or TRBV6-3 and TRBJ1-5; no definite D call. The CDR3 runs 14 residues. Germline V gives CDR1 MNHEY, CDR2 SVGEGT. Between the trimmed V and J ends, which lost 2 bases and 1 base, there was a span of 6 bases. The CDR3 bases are TGTGCCAGCAGTTACCCTCTGAGCAATCAGCCCCAGCATTTT. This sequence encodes CASSYPLSNQPQHF.

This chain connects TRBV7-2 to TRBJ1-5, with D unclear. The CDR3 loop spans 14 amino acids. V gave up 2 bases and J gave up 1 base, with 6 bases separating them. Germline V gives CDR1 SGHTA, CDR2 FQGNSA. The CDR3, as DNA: TGTGCCAGCAGCTTACTACAGAGCAATCAGCCCCAGCATTTT. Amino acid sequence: CASSLLQSNQPQHF.

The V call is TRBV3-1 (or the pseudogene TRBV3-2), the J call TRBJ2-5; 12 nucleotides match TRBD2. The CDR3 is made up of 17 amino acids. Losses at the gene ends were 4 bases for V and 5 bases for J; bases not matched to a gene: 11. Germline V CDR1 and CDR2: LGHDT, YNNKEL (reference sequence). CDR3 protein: CASSLRAASGRGETQYF. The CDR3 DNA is TGTGCCAGCAGCCTCAGAGCAGCTAGCGGGAGGGGGGAGACCCAGTACTTC.